A single sample is the source of the 12 T cell receptor beta chains below, sequenced in a study of T cells after yellow fever vaccination. One entry per CDR3 protein results from TCRdb running MiXCR on the 5' RACE reads. The table lists about 260,000 distinct CDR3 sequences, over 4.5% of them singletons, with more than 3% in the top ten. The starting material was CD4+ T cells sorted from PBMCs, obtained on the day of the yellow fever booster vaccination. The receptor source for this set is a man in his late teens or twenties who received the YFV17D yellow fever vaccine.

V is TRBV3-1 and J is TRBJ2-3, with D uncertain. Germline-derived CDR1 and CDR2 are LGHDT and YNNKEL (reference sequence). CDR3 length: 16 residues. Trimming took 2 bases from V and 2 from J, leaving 14 bases between them. CDR3 sequence reads: CASSQRASVVTDTQYF. Written as DNA, the CDR3 is TGTGCCAGCAGCCAAAGAGCGTCGGTTGTCACAGATACGCAGTATTTT.

J is TRBJ1-2 and V is TRBV10-3; weak D call: TRBD1 (5 bases). Germline assignment: CDR1 ENHRY and CDR2 SYGVKD. V was cut by 6 bases and J by 0 bases, with 11 bases left in between. This CDR3 has 14 residues. The CDR3 nucleotides are TGTGCCATCAGCAGGGAAGCCACTAACTATGGCTACACCTTC. Amino acids: CAISREATNYGYTF.

Many counts were recorded for this clonotype. The chain is built from TRBV9 and TRBJ1-1, with D possibly TRBD1 on 5 matching bases. The CDR3 covers 17 residues. CDR1 and CDR2 from the germline V gene are SGDLS and YYNGEE. Deletions cut 0 bases from V and 4 bases from J, with 19 bases between. CDR3 nucleotide sequence: TGTGCCAGCAGCGTAGCTACTGCCGCTTCTGGGGGCACTGAAGCTTTCTTT. It codes for CASSVATAASGGTEAFF. The full variable domain, its missing parts supplied by reference TRBV9 and TRBJ1-1, is DSGVTQTPKHLITATGQRVTLRCSPRSGDLSVYWYQQSLDQGLQFLIQYYNGEERAKGNILERFSAQQFPDLHSELNLSSLELGDSALYFCASSVATAASGGTEAFFGQGTRLTVV.

This clonotype was detected ten times or more. The chain joins TRBV4-1 to TRBJ2-7; D perhaps matches TRBD2 (6 bases). CDR1 MGHRA and CDR2 YSYEKL come from the germline V gene. The CDR3 sequence is 16 residues long. V shed 1 base and J shed 2 bases, with 15 bases lying between them. The CDR3 DNA is TGCGCCAGCAGCCAAGTGTTCCAGGGAGGCGCCTACGAGCAGTACTTC. Protein: CASSQVFQGGAYEQYF.

The chain uses TRBV28 and TRBJ1-1; D may be TRBD1 (6 bases). Between the trimmed V and J ends, which lost 6 bases and 0 bases, there was a span of 11 bases. The CDR3 is made up of 14 amino acids. CDR1 and CDR2 (germline): MDHEN, SYDVKM. The CDR3 region is CASSRTVLNTEAFF. The CDR3 DNA is TGTGCCAGCAGCCGGACAGTCCTGAACACTGAAGCTTTCTTT.

In this sample, this clonotype turned up many times. This chain joins TRBV7-3 and TRBJ2-3; 8 nucleotides line up with TRBD1. Germline V gives CDR1 SGHTA, CDR2 FQGTGA. J gave up 9 bases and V 0 bases, and 8 bases lay outside the gene matches. The CDR3 totals 15 residues. The CDR3 here is CASSLTTGGAATQYF. Written as DNA, the CDR3 is TGTGCCAGCAGCTTAACTACAGGGGGTGCCGCGACGCAGTATTTT.

J is TRBJ2-3 and V is TRBV5-5; D is tentatively TRBD1 or TRBD2 (6 bases each). This CDR3 has 16 amino acids. Germline V CDR1 and CDR2: SGHKS, YYEKEE (reference sequence). The V end was cut by 1 base, the J end by 2 bases, with 14 bases between. For the CDR3, the DNA is TGTGCCAGCAGCTTGTTCCCCTCGGGGGCCACAGATACGCAGTATTTT. Its protein is CASSLFPSGATDTQYF.

This clonotype appeared many times. The V gene is TRBV20-1, the J gene TRBJ2-3; possible D gene TRBD2, 6 bases. This CDR3 is 14 amino acids long. Germline-derived CDR1 and CDR2 are DFQATT and SNEGSKA (reference sequence). V was pared by 3 bases and J by 2 bases, with 12 bases between. CDR3 region: CSARAGGNTDTQYF. The CDR3 region has the DNA TGCAGTGCTAGGGCCGGGGGTAACACAGATACGCAGTATTTT.

At least ten counts were recorded for this clonotype. The CDR3 spells CSARDQRGVWEQFF. The CDR3 bases are TGCAGTGCTAGAGACCAGCGGGGGGTGTGGGAGCAGTTCTTC. The chain employs TRBV20-1 and TRBJ2-1; 9 nucleotides line up with TRBD2. Germline V gene sequence: CDR1 DFQATT, CDR2 SNEGSKA (reference sequence). The J segment lost 10 bases and the V segment lost 0 bases, leaving 7 bases of the junction unmatched. The CDR3 totals 14 residues.

This clonotype appeared a few times. The chain joins TRBV6-1 to TRBJ2-1; 7 bases agree with TRBD1. V lost 1 base to trimming and J lost 3 bases; unmatched junction nucleotides: 3. Germline CDR1 and CDR2: MNHNS and SASEGT. The CDR3 sequence is 15 residues long. The CDR3 loop reads CASSEVGDSYNEQFF. The CDR3 nucleotides read TGTGCCAGCAGTGAAGTAGGGGACAGCTACAATGAGCAGTTCTTC.

At least ten counts were recorded for this clonotype. This sequence joins TRBV29-1 and TRBJ1-2; TRBD1 matches at 9 bases. The CDR3 sequence is 12 residues long. The germline CDR1 and CDR2 sequences are SQVTM and ANQGSEA. J was trimmed by 2 bases and V by 7 bases; bases with no gene match: 2. This CDR3 is CSADRGNYGYTF. CDR3 nucleotides: TGCAGCGCGGACAGGGGCAACTATGGCTACACCTTC. Together with reference TRBV29-1 and TRBJ1-2, the CDR3 gives the full variable domain: SAVISQKPSRDICQRGTSLTIQCQVDSQVTMMFWYRQQPGQSLTLIATANQGSEATYESGFVIDKFPISRPNLTFSTLTVSNMSPEDSSIYLCSADRGNYGYTFGSGTRLTVV.

This clonotype was counted only a few times. This sequence joins TRBV6-5 and TRBJ1-1; no clear D. V was shortened by 6 bases and J by 3 bases, with 14 bases between the two germline ends. Germline lookup yields CDR1 MNHEY and CDR2 SVGAGI. The CDR3 has 14 amino acids. The CDR3 DNA sequence: TGTGCCAGCAGCCGCCCCCACGGGGACACTGAAGCTTTCTTT. This codes for CASSRPHGDTEAFF.